Listed here is a single T cell receptor beta chain. Its antigen is currently unknown. TCRdb used MiXCR to reprocess the 5' RACE reads, holding one entry per CDR3 protein. The sample has some 190,000 distinct CDR3 sequences, more than 15% seen once; the top ten hold approximately 2.1%. This sample was included in a study of T-cell memory formation after mild COVID-19. Study-level background: Across donors, TCR clusters were largely donor specific.

Trimming stripped 2 bases from V and 7 bases from J, with 15 bases between. This CDR3 is built from 14 residues. Germline V CDR1 and CDR2: GTSNPN, SVGIG (reference sequence). Study-level results: Researchers report contracting CD4+ clones mostly in CM and EM, with CD8+ clones in EMRA. Pre-infection memory held some responding clones, suggesting pre-existing cross-reactive T cells responded. Later expanders leaned CD4+, whereas day 15 to 85 contracting clones were balanced CD4/CD8.

This receptor was taken from an adult woman who had mild COVID-19 (a few samples of this study predate the infection). Cell type and time point are not known. The chain joins TRBV30 to TRBJ2-4; possibly TRBD1 for D (6 bases). Sequencing was carried out using PBMCs or a T cell subset sorted from them (not recorded which). This CDR3 reads CAWSTWDTRNIQYF. Written as DNA, the CDR3 is TGTGCCTGGAGTACATGGGACACTAGGAACATTCAGTACTTC.